The clone carrying this T cell receptor beta chain was seen ten or more times. Its specificity is unknown. TCRdb called the RT-PCR reads again in MiXCR, with one record for every CDR3 protein. The sample gives 450,000 to 500,000 distinct CDR3 sequences, roughly 9.7% of which show up once; 10% to 15% is in the top ten. J gave up 4 bases and V 3 bases, and 5 bases lay outside the gene matches. This CDR3 region has 14 residues. The germline V gene encodes CDR1 SGHDT and CDR2 YYEEEE. This sample is part of a study of response to subunit inactivated influenza vaccine. Study results and limitations: The authors proposed limited new T cell recruitment per seasonal influenza vaccination.

The sample was PBMCs from blood, taken around seven weeks after vaccination. The TCR comes from a man in his fifties or sixties who received an inactivated influenza vaccine. The V and J genes are TRBV5-6 and TRBJ2-7; 9 positions match TRBD1. The DNA of the CDR3 is TGTGCCAGCAGCTCCTGGGACAGGGAATACGAGCAGTACTTC. It encodes CASSSWDREYEQYF.